This note documents a single T cell receptor (beta chain) sequence. The table came from immunoSEQ multiplex PCR; TCRdb's copy has only in-frame clones and leaves some out. The table lists some 980,000 clones, less than 85% of them singletons. This entry comes from a study of shared clonotypes between healthy human individuals. This clonotype was sampled from a man in his late teens or twenties in good health. Material for sequencing was memory CD4+ T cells sorted from blood. The sample's subset: CD45RA-negative fraction.

The chain's CDR3 is CASSNGMDRSEQYF. CDR3 in DNA: TGTGCCAGCAGCAATGGGATGGATCGTAGCGAGCAGTACTTC. The chain uses TRBV5-4 and TRBJ2-7; the D is unclear. With 4 bases removed from V and 6 bases from J, the gap between germline ends came to 17 bases. The CDR3 covers 14 residues. Per germline, CDR1 SGHNT and CDR2 YYREEE (reference sequence).